This passage covers 13 T cell receptor beta chains from one sample sequenced in a study of CD8+ T cells in alopecia areata. Treatment specified: oral pan-JAK inhibitor, 5-10 mg twice daily. Reverse transcribed after extraction, RNA yielded cDNA as the sequencing template. Assay used: immunoSEQ multiplex PCR; TCRdb lists only in-frame clones, some missing. The sample records over 95,000 clones, around 60% being singletons. Sequencing used CD8+ T cells sorted from blood, obtained at week 4, from a patient treated with tofacitinib. The receptors derive from a human donor with alopecia areata.

This chain uses TRBV4-1 with TRBJ2-7; 15 bases fit TRBD2. The junction had 10 bases not matched to a gene; V was cut back by 3 bases and J by 4 bases. This CDR3 spans 18 amino acids. From germline, CDR1 is MGHRA and CDR2 YSYEKL. The CDR3: CASSQYPGTSGRYYEQYF. DNA of the CDR3: TGCGCCAGCAGCCAGTACCCCGGGACTAGCGGGAGGTATTACGAGCAGTACTTC.

This clone has a single count. The chain uses TRBV4-1 and TRBJ2-1; D is possibly TRBD2 (5 bases). With 1 base removed from V and 8 bases from J, the gap between germline ends came to 9 bases. CDR1 MGHRA and CDR2 YSYEKL come from the germline V gene. The length of the CDR3 is 13 residues. CDR3 sequence: CASSQGRRDEQFF. The CDR3 DNA is TGCGCCAGCAGCCAAGGGAGGCGCGATGAGCAGTTCTTC.

This clone was counted between two and nine times. This chain joins TRBV5-6 and TRBJ2-2; tentative D call: TRBD1 (6 bases). This CDR3 has 13 amino acids. Trimming removed 6 bases from V and 4 bases from J, with 10 bases in between. The V gene's germline CDR1 is SGHDT and CDR2 YYEEEE. In DNA, the CDR3 is TGTGCCAGCACCTCGGACAGCACCGGGGAGCTGTTTTTT. Translated: CASTSDSTGELFF.

This chain uses TRBV29-1 with TRBJ2-1, with 10 bases matching TRBD1. The ends lost 1 base at V and 2 bases at J; junction bases unmatched: 11. This CDR3 is 18 amino acids long. Germline V gene lookup returns CDR1 SQVTM and CDR2 ANQGSEA. The chain's CDR3 is CSVEGVRRGQGPYNEQFF. CDR3 DNA: TGCAGCGTTGAAGGAGTCCGCCGGGGACAGGGGCCCTACAATGAGCAGTTCTTC.

This clone was seen more than once but under ten times. The chain couples TRBV27 to TRBJ1-2; TRBD1 is a possible D gene (5 bases). The CDR3 totals 14 residues. V was trimmed by 5 bases and J by 2 bases, leaving 12 bases between them. Germline V gene sequence: CDR1 MNHEY, CDR2 SMNVEV (reference sequence). DNA of the CDR3: TGTGCCAGCAGTATAGGGAGGGGAAACTATGGCTACACCTTC. It yields the protein CASSIGRGNYGYTF.

This clone was seen once. This chain links TRBV11-1 with TRBJ2-3; 8 bases agree with TRBD1. This CDR3 spans 15 amino acids. The V segment lost 3 bases and the J segment 2 bases; nucleotides outside the gene matches: 4. CDR1 is SGHAT, CDR2 FQDESV, per germline (reference sequence). This CDR3 is CASSFGTGSTDTQYF. The DNA of the CDR3 is TGTGCCAGCAGCTTTGGGACAGGCTCCACAGATACGCAGTATTTT.

The chain combines TRBV9 with TRBJ2-7, with unresolved D. Trimming took 0 bases from V and 2 from J, leaving 9 bases between them. The germline gives CDR1 SGDLS, CDR2 YYNGEE. The CDR3 runs to 14 residues. CDR3 nucleotides: TGTGCCAGCAGCGTAGGGGTGATTACCTACGAGCAGTACTTC. Residues: CASSVGVITYEQYF.

The rearrangement links TRBV27 to TRBJ1-2; D might be TRBD1 (6 bases). Looked up from germline, CDR1 is MNHEY and CDR2 is SMNVEV (reference sequence). The CDR3 is made up of 14 amino acids. V lost 3 bases and J lost 5, with 13 bases in between. The CDR3 is CASSFGGQLYGYTF. CDR3 bases: TGTGCCAGCAGTTTTGGAGGACAGTTATATGGCTACACCTTC.

This clone was detected only a few times. This sequence joins TRBV19 and TRBJ2-1; 9 nucleotides match TRBD1. Germline V gives CDR1 LNHDA, CDR2 SQIVND (reference sequence). This CDR3 has 14 amino acids. Trimming at V came to 6 bases and at J to 4 bases, leaving 4 bases not matched to a gene. The CDR3 DNA follows: TGTGCCAGTAGGGACAGGGGCGTATACAATGAGCAGTTCTTC. Its translation is CASRDRGVYNEQFF.

V usage is TRBV4-1 and J usage is TRBJ2-7, with 8 bases lining up with TRBD1. With V trimmed by 4 bases and J by 0 bases, 5 bases remained unmatched. Germline assignment: CDR1 MGHRA and CDR2 YSYEKL. The CDR3 contains 15 residues. This chain's CDR3 is CASSLGTGSSYEQYF. In DNA form, the CDR3 reads TGCGCCAGCAGCCTGGGGACAGGTAGCTCCTACGAGCAGTACTTC.

This clone is a singleton in its sample. V usage is TRBV13 and J usage is TRBJ1-2; 9 bases fit TRBD1. The ends lost 2 bases at V and 8 bases at J; junction bases unmatched: 6. This CDR3 contains 14 residues. The germline gives CDR1 PRHDT, CDR2 FYEKMQ (reference sequence). The CDR3 loop is CASSLTGGDRGYTF. CDR3 nucleotide sequence: TGTGCCAGCAGCTTAACAGGGGGCGATCGGGGCTACACCTTC.

This clone was observed a few times. This chain connects TRBV7-9 to TRBJ1-3; 7 bases line up with TRBD1. The V segment lost 4 bases and the J segment 2 bases; nucleotides outside the gene matches: 5. CDR1 SEHNR and CDR2 FQNEAQ come from the germline V gene (reference sequence). The CDR3 has 15 amino acids. The CDR3 region has the DNA TGTGCCAGCAGCTCGCCGACAGGGACTGGAAACACCATATATTTT. It is translated as CASSSPTGTGNTIYF.

The gene calls are TRBV7-2 and TRBJ2-7; no clear D. The length of the CDR3 is 12 residues. V shed 4 bases and J shed 7 bases, with 11 bases lying between them. Germline V gene data show CDR1 as SGHTA and CDR2 as FQGNSA. The CDR3 region has the DNA TGTGCCAGCAGCTCCCCGCCCGGTGAGCAGTACTTC. It yields the protein CASSSPPGEQYF.